The 9 T cell receptor beta chains in this list originate from one sample, sequenced in a study of Graves' ophthalmopathy and Graves' hyperthyroidism. The study amplified TCR beta CDR3 regions using RNA transcripts. First-round RT-PCR relied on HTBI primers, and a second-round multiplex PCR came next. TCRdb analysed the multiplex PCR reads with MiXCR anew, one entry per CDR3 protein. The sample lists approximately 160,000 distinct CDR3 sequences, 35% to 50% occurring once. Source material: peripheral blood. These receptors came from a man younger than 45 with Graves' ophthalmopathy.

This clonotype appeared many times. V and J are TRBV7-8 and TRBJ2-2, with 7 bases lining up with TRBD1. V lost 2 bases and J lost 6; bases outside the gene matches: 3. The CDR3 sequence is 14 residues long. CDR1 SGHVS and CDR2 FQNEAQ come from the germline V gene. CDR3 DNA: TGTGCCAGCAGCTTATCCCAGGGGGCCGGGGAGCTGTTTTTT. This encodes CASSLSQGAGELFF.

This clonotype came up many times. The chain links TRBV10-3 to TRBJ2-7, with a weak D call TRBD1 (6 bases). The CDR3 runs to 15 residues. Trimming cost V 7 bases and J 2 bases, with 18 bases left between them. Germline CDR1 is ENHRY and CDR2 is SYGVKD. The CDR3 DNA reads TGTGCCATCATAGAAAGGGGGACGGAGACCTACGAGCAGTACTTC. Its translation is CAIIERGTETYEQYF.

CDR3 residues: CASTKRGQTGEAFF. CDR3 nucleotide sequence: TGTGCCAGTACCAAGAGGGGACAGACCGGTGAAGCTTTCTTT. The gene calls are TRBV19 and TRBJ1-1; TRBD1 agrees at 7 bases. Germline V gives CDR1 LNHDA, CDR2 SQIVND (reference sequence). The CDR3 is made up of 14 amino acids. V lost 7 bases, J lost 7 bases, and 12 bases stayed unmatched.

This clonotype was picked up many times. This sequence joins TRBV19 and TRBJ2-5, with D possibly being TRBD1 (6 bases). Germline V gives CDR1 LNHDA, CDR2 SQIVND (reference sequence). V lost 3 bases to trimming and J lost 5 bases, with 10 bases between them. The CDR3 runs to 13 residues. CDR3 residues: CASSMGAWETQYF. CDR3 DNA: TGTGCCAGTAGTATGGGGGCCTGGGAGACCCAGTACTTC.

The chain couples TRBV6-5 to TRBJ1-1; D gene ambiguous. V was shortened by 2 bases and J by 5 bases, with 18 bases between the two germline ends. The germline CDR1 and CDR2 sequences are MNHEY and SVGAGI. The CDR3 is made up of 16 amino acids. In DNA form, the CDR3 reads TGTGCCAGCAGTTACGGGTATGTGGGGTCGGGGACTGAAGCTTTCTTT. The encoded protein is CASSYGYVGSGTEAFF.

The sample holds many counts of this clonotype. The chain carries TRBV6-2 or TRBV6-3 and TRBJ2-7, with TRBD1 matching 7 bases. Germline V gene lookup returns CDR1 MNHEY and CDR2 SVGEGT. This CDR3 contains 15 residues. The junction had 9 bases not matched to a gene; V was cut back by 2 bases and J by 5 bases. CDR3 DNA: TGTGCCAGCAGTTACCCCCAGACAGGGCGAAACGAGCAGTACTTC. This codes for CASSYPQTGRNEQYF.

This clonotype was found many times. The chain couples TRBV7-2 to TRBJ2-5; 10 bases line up with TRBD1. This CDR3 has 15 amino acids. Trimming took 4 bases from V and 5 from J; bases not matched to a gene: 7. Germline V gene data show CDR1 as SGHTA and CDR2 as FQGNSA. The CDR3 loop reads CASSSPGTGVETQYF. In DNA form, the CDR3 reads TGTGCCAGCAGCTCGCCCGGGACAGGGGTCGAGACCCAGTACTTC.

This clonotype was seen at least ten times. A single base separates this from a much larger clone, so it may be a read error. The conserved phenylalanine or tryptophan is not found at the CDR3 terminus, so this likely reflects a read error. The V and J genes are TRBV19 and TRBJ2-5, with 11 bases lining up with TRBD2. This CDR3 is 16 amino acids long. CDR1 and CDR2 (germline): LNHDA, SQIVND (reference sequence). V shed 5 bases, J shed 5 bases, and the junction held 10 bases outside the gene matches. The CDR3 DNA reads as TGTGCCAGTAGTTCGGAACTAGCGGGAGCTGGGGAGACCCAGTACTCC. As protein: CASSSELAGAGETQYS.

This clonotype was seen many times. The gene calls are TRBV30 and TRBJ1-2; TRBD1 is a possible D gene (5 bases). The CDR3 covers 13 residues. Trimming pared 7 bases from V and 3 bases from J, leaving 15 bases between. Germline V lookup: CDR1 GTSNPN, CDR2 SVGIG (reference sequence). The CDR3 spells CAFLKGRYYGYTF. In DNA, the CDR3 is TGTGCCTTCCTGAAGGGGCGGTACTATGGCTACACCTTC.